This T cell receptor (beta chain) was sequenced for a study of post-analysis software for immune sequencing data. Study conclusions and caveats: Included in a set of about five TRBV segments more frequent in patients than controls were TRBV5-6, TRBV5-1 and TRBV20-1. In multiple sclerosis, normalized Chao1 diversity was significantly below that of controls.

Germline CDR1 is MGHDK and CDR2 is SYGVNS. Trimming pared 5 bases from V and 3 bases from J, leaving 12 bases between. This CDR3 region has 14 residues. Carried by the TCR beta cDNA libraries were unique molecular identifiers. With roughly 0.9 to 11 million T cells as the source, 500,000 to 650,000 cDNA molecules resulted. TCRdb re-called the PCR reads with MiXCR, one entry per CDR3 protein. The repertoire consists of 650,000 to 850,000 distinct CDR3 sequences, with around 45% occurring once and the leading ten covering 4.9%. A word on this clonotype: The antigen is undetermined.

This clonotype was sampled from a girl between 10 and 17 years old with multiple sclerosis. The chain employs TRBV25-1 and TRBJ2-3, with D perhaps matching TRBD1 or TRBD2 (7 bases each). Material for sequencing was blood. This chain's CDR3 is CASSPGGVTDTQYF. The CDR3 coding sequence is TGTGCCAGCAGTCCAGGGGGGGTTACAGATACGCAGTATTTT.